A single sample is the source of the 15 T cell receptor beta chains below, sequenced in a study of beta chain features in type 1 diabetes. Investigators reverse transcribed all isolated RNA, so they sequenced expressed TCRB transcripts. TCRdb's copy holds only in-frame clones and misses some; the assay was immunoSEQ multiplex PCR. The table has around 190,000 clones, about 13% seen once. Sequenced sample: central memory CD4+ T cells from blood. The origin of the receptors is a woman aged 18 to 35 in good health.

In this sample, this clone turned up a few times. The J gene is TRBJ2-3, the V gene TRBV30; tentatively, D is TRBD2 (5 bases). Between the trimmed V and J ends, which lost 0 bases and 1 base, there was a span of 14 bases. This CDR3 spans 16 amino acids. Germline CDR1 reads GTSNPN; CDR2 reads SVGIG (reference sequence). The CDR3 DNA is TGTGCCTGGAGTGTACGGGCAGCGGTGCGCACAGATACGCAGTATTTT. It translates to CAWSVRAAVRTDTQYF. Full variable domain (outside the CDR3, taken from reference TRBV30 and TRBJ2-3): SQTIHQWPATLVQPVGSPLSLECTVEGTSNPNLYWYRQAAGRGLQLLFYSVGIGQISSEVPQNLSASRPQDRQFILSSKKLLLSDSGFYLCAWSVRAAVRTDTQYFGPGTRLTVL.

This clone was counted ten times or more. This rearrangement joins TRBV7-3 to TRBJ2-5; tentative D call: TRBD2 (6 bases). V was cut by 2 bases and J by 3 bases, with 16 bases left in between. CDR3 length: 16 amino acids. Germline CDR1 and CDR2: SGHTA and FQGTGA. The CDR3 region has the DNA TGTGCCAGCAGCTTACCCGGGAGTCAACGTGAAGAGACCCAGTACTTC. It codes for CASSLPGSQREETQYF.

The V and J genes are TRBV29-1 and TRBJ1-5, with D tentatively TRBD1 (5 bases). CDR1 and CDR2 from the germline V gene are SQVTM and ANQGSEA. V was clipped by 7 bases and J by 5 bases, with 18 bases between them. The CDR3 consists of 14 residues. CDR3 bases: TGCAGCGCCTCCCTAAGCCAGGGCGATCAGCCCCAGCATTTT. It is translated as CSASLSQGDQPQHF.

The sample holds a few counts of this clone. This chain links TRBV10-3 with TRBJ2-3, with D unresolved. Germline V lookup: CDR1 ENHRY, CDR2 SYGVKD. CDR3 length equals 13 residues. Trimming pared 7 bases from V and 1 base from J, leaving 9 bases between. CDR3 sequence (DNA): TGTGCCATCAAGATGAGCGGCACAGATACGCAGTATTTT. It specifies CAIKMSGTDTQYF.

The chain links TRBV25-1 to TRBJ2-3; 8 nucleotides line up with TRBD2. V trimming: 6 bases; J trimming: 7 bases; junction bases outside the gene matches: 9. This CDR3 is built from 14 residues. Per the germline V gene, CDR1 is MGHDK and CDR2 is SYGVNS. The CDR3 DNA reads TGTGCCAGCAGGGCGGGGGGCCGCATTCATACGCAGTATTTT. This encodes CASRAGGRIHTQYF.

This clone has a handful of counts. The germline gene is not matched at one end of the junction; a read error may be the cause. This sequence joins TRBV7-2 and TRBJ1-2; possible D gene TRBD1, 6 bases. The CDR3 totals 14 residues. CDR1 SGHTA and CDR2 FQGNSA come from the germline V gene. The CDR3 DNA sequence: TGTGCCAGCAGCACTTACTTGGACAGCTCATCCCCCCACTTC. Its protein is CASSTYLDSSSPHF. Based on the CDR3 plus reference TRBV7-2 and TRBJ1-2, the full variable domain is GAGVSQSPSNKVTEKGKDVELRCDPISGHTALYWYRQSLGQGLEFLIYFQGNSAPDKSGLPSDRFSAERTGGSVSTLTIQRTQQEDSAVYLCASSTYLDSSSPHFGSGTRLTVV.

The V call is TRBV28, the J call TRBJ2-3; 8 positions agree with TRBD1. Trimming at V came to 0 bases and at J to 3 bases, leaving 5 bases not matched to a gene. Per the germline V gene, CDR1 is MDHEN and CDR2 is SYDVKM. The CDR3 contains 16 residues. The CDR3 DNA reads as TGTGCCAGCAGTTTATGGGCAGGGGGCGCAACAGATACGCAGTATTTT. This translates into CASSLWAGGATDTQYF.

Many counts were recorded for this clone. This chain links TRBV7-6 with TRBJ2-5, with TRBD2 matching 11 bases. Germline assignment: CDR1 SGHVS and CDR2 FNYEAQ. Trimming removed 1 base from V and 4 bases from J; junction bases left unmatched: 5. The CDR3 length is 16 residues. CDR3 nucleotides: TGTGCCAGCAGCTTAGTAGTAGCGGGAGGGTCAGAGACCCAGTACTTC. This sequence encodes CASSLVVAGGSETQYF.

The chain links TRBV4-1 to TRBJ2-6; weak D call: TRBD1 (6 bases). CDR1 is MGHRA and CDR2 is YSYEKL in the germline V gene. V was cut by 6 bases and J by 0 bases, with 24 bases left in between. The CDR3 is 20 residues long. The CDR3 is CASRPSLQGPLTSGANVLTF. CDR3 coding DNA: TGCGCCAGCAGGCCTTCCCTACAGGGCCCTTTAACCTCTGGGGCCAACGTCCTGACTTTC.

The CDR3 DNA reads as TGTGCCAGTAGGCCGACTAGCGGTAGGTACGAGCAGTACTTC. Amino acid sequence: CASRPTSGRYEQYF. The V and J genes are TRBV19 and TRBJ2-7, with 9 nucleotides matching TRBD2. The length of the CDR3 is 14 residues. Germline assignment: CDR1 LNHDA and CDR2 SQIVND (reference sequence). V was pared by 6 bases and J by 4 bases, with 7 bases of the junction left unmatched.

This chain joins TRBV9 and TRBJ2-1, with 7 bases that match TRBD2. The V gene's germline CDR1 is SGDLS and CDR2 YYNGEE. This CDR3 comprises 16 residues. Trimming cost V 3 bases and J 1 base; bases outside gene matches: 7. The CDR3 sequence: CASSDRPGGSYNEQFF. Written as DNA, the CDR3 is TGTGCCAGCAGCGACAGGCCCGGGGGGTCCTACAATGAGCAGTTCTTC. Full variable domain (missing parts from reference TRBV9 and TRBJ2-1): DSGVTQTPKHLITATGQRVTLRCSPRSGDLSVYWYQQSLDQGLQFLIQYYNGEERAKGNILERFSAQQFPDLHSELNLSSLELGDSALYFCASSDRPGGSYNEQFFGPGTRLTVL.

The V and J genes are TRBV7-9 and TRBJ2-6; 9 nucleotides line up with TRBD1. The length of the CDR3 is 16 residues. Trimming at V came to 6 bases and at J to 2 bases, leaving 5 bases not matched to a gene. Germline values: CDR1 SEHNR, CDR2 FQNEAQ (reference sequence). The CDR3 DNA reads as TGTGCCAGCAGGGGGACAGGGACTGCTGGGGCCAACGTCCTGACTTTC. Encoded protein: CASRGTGTAGANVLTF.

The V and J genes are TRBV30 and TRBJ1-1; 10 bases map to TRBD1. Trimming at V came to 0 bases and at J to 5 bases, leaving 3 bases not matched to a gene. The CDR3 runs 14 residues. CDR1 GTSNPN and CDR2 SVGIG come from the germline V gene (reference sequence). CDR3 DNA sequence: TGTGCCTGGAGTGTATGGGACAGGGGAACTGAAGCTTTCTTT. It encodes CAWSVWDRGTEAFF.

The V call is TRBV6-6, the J call TRBJ1-1, with a weak D call TRBD1 (6 bases). Germline V lookup: CDR1 MNHNY, CDR2 SVGAGI (reference sequence). Trimming left V 6 bases short and J 2 bases short, with 10 bases between. The CDR3 contains 13 residues. The CDR3 bases are TGTGCCAGCAGCCGACAGGTAAACACTGAAGCTTTCTTT. Its protein product is CASSRQVNTEAFF.

This clone appeared a few times. V gene TRBV5-6 combines with J gene TRBJ2-7; possible D gene TRBD1, 6 bases. CDR1 and CDR2 from the germline V gene are SGHDT and YYEEEE. The CDR3 length is 14 residues. V was clipped by 3 bases and J by 5 bases, with 15 bases between them. The DNA for the CDR3 is TGTGCCAGCAGCTATCCCGGGACAAACAACGAGCAGTACTTC. Translated, it gives CASSYPGTNNEQYF. The full variable domain, rest sourced from reference TRBV5-6 and TRBJ2-7, is DAGVTQSPTHLIKTRGQQVTLRCSPKSGHDTVSWYQQALGQGPQFIFQYYEEEERQRGNFPDRFSGHQFPNYSSELNVNALLLGDSALYLCASSYPGTNNEQYFGPGTRLTVT.